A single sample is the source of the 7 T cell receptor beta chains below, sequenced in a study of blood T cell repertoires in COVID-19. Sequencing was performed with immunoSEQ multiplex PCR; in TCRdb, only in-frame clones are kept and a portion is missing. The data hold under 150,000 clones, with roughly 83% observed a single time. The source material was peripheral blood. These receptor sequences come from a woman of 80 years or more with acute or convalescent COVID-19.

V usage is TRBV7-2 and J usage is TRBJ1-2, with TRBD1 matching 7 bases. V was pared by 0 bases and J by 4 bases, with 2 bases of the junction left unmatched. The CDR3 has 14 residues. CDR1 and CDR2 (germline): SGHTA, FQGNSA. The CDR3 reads CASSLAGQSYGYTF. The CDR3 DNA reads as TGTGCCAGCAGCTTAGCGGGACAGAGCTATGGCTACACCTTC. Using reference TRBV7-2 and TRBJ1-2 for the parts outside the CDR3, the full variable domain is GAGVSQSPSNKVTEKGKDVELRCDPISGHTALYWYRQSLGQGLEFLIYFQGNSAPDKSGLPSDRFSAERTGGSVSTLTIQRTQQEDSAVYLCASSLAGQSYGYTFGSGTRLTVV.

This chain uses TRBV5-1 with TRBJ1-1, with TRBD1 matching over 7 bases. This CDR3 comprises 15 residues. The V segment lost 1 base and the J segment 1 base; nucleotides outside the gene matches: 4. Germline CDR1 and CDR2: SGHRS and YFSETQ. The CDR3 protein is CASSLTGAANTEAFF. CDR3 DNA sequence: TGCGCCAGCAGCTTGACAGGGGCGGCGAACACTGAAGCTTTCTTT.

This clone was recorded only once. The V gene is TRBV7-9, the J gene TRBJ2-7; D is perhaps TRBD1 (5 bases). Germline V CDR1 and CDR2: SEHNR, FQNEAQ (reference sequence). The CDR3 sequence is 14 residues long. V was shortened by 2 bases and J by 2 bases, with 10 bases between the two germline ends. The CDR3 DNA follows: TGTGCCAGCAGCTTACGGTCAGGGCCCTACGAGCAGTACTTC. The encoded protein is CASSLRSGPYEQYF.

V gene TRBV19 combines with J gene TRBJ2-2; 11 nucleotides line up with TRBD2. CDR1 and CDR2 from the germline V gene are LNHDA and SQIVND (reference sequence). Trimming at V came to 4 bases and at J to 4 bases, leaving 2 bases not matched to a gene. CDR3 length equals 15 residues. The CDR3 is CASSKLAGVTGELFF. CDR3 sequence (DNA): TGTGCCAGTAGTAAACTAGCGGGAGTCACCGGGGAGCTGTTTTTT.

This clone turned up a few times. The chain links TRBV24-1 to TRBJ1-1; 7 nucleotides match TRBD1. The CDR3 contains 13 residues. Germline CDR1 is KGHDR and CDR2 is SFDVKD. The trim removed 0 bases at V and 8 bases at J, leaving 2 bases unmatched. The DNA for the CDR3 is TGTGCCACCAGTGATTTGGCGACAGGGGAAGCTTTCTTT. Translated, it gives CATSDLATGEAFF.

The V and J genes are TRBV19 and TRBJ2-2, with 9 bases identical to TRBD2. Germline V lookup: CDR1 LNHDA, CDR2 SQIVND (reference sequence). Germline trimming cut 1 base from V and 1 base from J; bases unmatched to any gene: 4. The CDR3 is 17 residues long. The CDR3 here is CASSIAGAGGNTGELFF. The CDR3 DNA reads TGTGCCAGTAGTATAGCCGGAGCGGGAGGGAACACCGGGGAGCTGTTTTTT.

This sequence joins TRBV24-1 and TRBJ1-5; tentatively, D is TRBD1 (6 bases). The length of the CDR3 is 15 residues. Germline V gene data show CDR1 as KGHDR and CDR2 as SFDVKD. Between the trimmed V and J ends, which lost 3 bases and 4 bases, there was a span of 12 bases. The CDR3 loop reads CATSDRWGQNQPQHF. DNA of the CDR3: TGTGCCACCAGTGATAGGTGGGGGCAGAATCAGCCCCAGCATTTT.